This T cell receptor beta chain was documented in a study of beta chain features in type 1 diabetes. For the study at large: Healthy donors and patients had similar age, gender and cell yields. Findings of the study overall: All four CD4+ subsets of Type 1 diabetes patients contained TCRB CDR3s that were moderately but significantly shorter. Patients showed naive, central memory and Treg TCRB repertoires that appeared more similar than those of healthy donors.

Heparinised blood was drawn once per donor, averaging around 120 mL. The V end was cut by 3 bases, the J end by 4 bases, with 9 bases between. The CDR3 is made up of 13 amino acids. CDR1 and CDR2 (germline): SGHTA, FQGNSA. Every bit of the isolated RNA underwent reverse transcription, so sequencing read expressed TCRB transcripts. Using immunoSEQ multiplex PCR, the repertoire was profiled, and TCRdb retains in-frame clones only, with some absent. The sample holds around 300,000 clones; about 15% are singletons and the top ten take about 6.7%. On this clone itself: Its target is not known.

The V call is TRBV7-2, the J call TRBJ2-5; tentative D call: TRBD2 (5 bases). This clonotype originated in a man aged 30 to 45 in good health. The sample was central memory CD4+ T cells from blood. Here the CDR3 DNA reads TGTGCCAGCAGCTTCGGGGTGGTAGAGACCCAGTACTTC. Residues: CASSFGVVETQYF.